This T cell receptor (beta chain) emerged from a study of cytomegalovirus exposure and HLA in healthy donors. General observations from the study: Certain indistinguishable V segments, among them TRBV6-2 and TRBV6-3, were excluded. An analysis that was carried out later associated 15,000 to 20,000 TCR beta sequences with HLA alleles at 0.05 false discovery rate. Testing in vitro showed three CMV-associated chains specific for CMV antigens. The listing of fewer than 200 TCR beta chains classed them as cytomegalovirus-associated.

CDR1 MNHEY and CDR2 SVGAGI come from the germline V gene. The V and J ends lost 3 bases and 5 bases respectively, with 13 bases between them. The CDR3 length is 15 residues. Details on this clone: What it recognizes is unknown.

A multiplex PCR was run with 60 Vbeta primers and 13 Jbeta primers. Produced via immunoSEQ multiplex PCR; TCRdb's table is partial and in-frame only. The sample includes 200,000 or so clones, 55% to 75% of them seen just once. The chain uses TRBV6-5 and TRBJ2-2; D is perhaps TRBD2 (6 bases). The sequence was collected from a middle-aged man in good health and CMV-seropositive. Source material: PBMCs. The CDR3, as DNA: TGTGCCAGCAGTTATGGGGGGTCGGGGACCGGGGAGCTGTTTTTT. It translates to CASSYGGSGTGELFF.